A single TCR beta chain is shown here with its context. The antigen remains unidentified. This entry is derived from a study of cytomegalovirus exposure and HLA in healthy donors. Across the whole study: Of roughly 400 genotyped donors, 81% grouped in the Caucasian-associated ancestry cluster. Study results and limitations: In vitro experiments confirmed that three CMV-associated chains were specific for CMV antigens.

V lost 8 bases, J lost 5 bases, and 12 bases lay in between. This CDR3 is built from 12 residues. Germline CDR1 reads SGHTA; CDR2 reads FQGNSA. Researchers ran the PCR with 60 Vbeta and 13 Jbeta primers. Sequencing used immunoSEQ multiplex PCR; TCRdb keeps in-frame clones, though not all of them. The data hold 150,000 to 200,000 clones, with 75% to 90% observed a single time. This chain uses TRBV7-2 with TRBJ1-1; D is uncertain. This sequence originates from a male donor in good health and CMV-seronegative. The sequenced sample was PBMCs. CDR3 in amino acids: CASGPFWTEAFF. CDR3 in DNA: TGTGCCAGCGGCCCCTTTTGGACTGAAGCTTTCTTT. The full variable domain, with the rest looked up from reference TRBV7-2 and TRBJ1-1, is GAGVSQSPSNKVTEKGKDVELRCDPISGHTALYWYRQSLGQGLEFLIYFQGNSAPDKSGLPSDRFSAERTGGSVSTLTIQRTQQEDSAVYLCASGPFWTEAFFGQGTRLTVV.